These 22 T cell receptor beta chains were sequenced from one sample in a study of technical replicates of blood from several donors. Clones were sequenced by immunoSEQ multiplex PCR, and TCRdb holds only the in-frame ones, with some missing. The table has 85,000 to 100,000 clones, approximately 95% seen once. The sequencing sample was made of T cells isolated from PBMCs. The receptors come from a human donor in good health.

The V call is TRBV4-1, the J call TRBJ2-1; no firm D call. V was cut by 1 base and J by 6 bases, with 16 bases left in between. CDR1 is MGHRA and CDR2 is YSYEKL in the germline V gene. The CDR3 has 16 residues. In DNA, the CDR3 is TGCGCCAGCAGCCAAGGCCACGGGTTTGAGTTCAATGAGCAGTTCTTC. Its protein product is CASSQGHGFEFNEQFF.

This chain links TRBV6-5 with TRBJ1-1; no clear D. Germline CDR1 reads MNHEY; CDR2 reads SVGAGI. Deletions cut 6 bases from V and 1 base from J, with 9 bases between. The CDR3 is made up of 13 amino acids. The CDR3 sequence: CASRTPENTEAFF. CDR3 in DNA: TGTGCCAGCAGAACGCCAGAGAACACTGAAGCTTTCTTT.

V gene TRBV19 combines with J gene TRBJ2-6; D call uncertain. V lost 7 bases and J 0 bases, leaving 7 bases between the germline ends. Germline V gene data show CDR1 as LNHDA and CDR2 as SQIVND (reference sequence). The CDR3 is 14 amino acids. The CDR3 nucleotides read TGTGCCAGTAAACGGTACTCTGGGGCCAACGTCCTGACTTTC. It encodes CASKRYSGANVLTF.

The chain uses TRBV15 and TRBJ1-5, with D maybe TRBD1 (5 bases). Germline CDR1 LNHNV, CDR2 YYDKDF (reference sequence). There are 14 residues in the CDR3. Between the trimmed V and J ends, which lost 8 bases and 5 bases, there was a span of 16 bases. The CDR3 DNA reads TGTGCCACCGCGCGGGGGATGAGCGATCAGCCCCAGCATTTT. As protein: CATARGMSDQPQHF.

The chain has TRBV28 and TRBJ2-7; 8 nucleotides line up with TRBD1. V shed 5 bases, J shed 3 bases, and the junction held 9 bases outside the gene matches. CDR1 MDHEN and CDR2 SYDVKM come from the germline V gene. The CDR3 is made up of 15 amino acids. The CDR3 DNA reads TGTGCCAGCAGTCCCCAAATTGACAGGGGCTACGAGCAGTACTTC. Translation: CASSPQIDRGYEQYF.

This clone was detected once. V is TRBV7-9 and J is TRBJ2-1; D might be TRBD2 (6 bases). The V end was cut by 3 bases, the J end by 8 bases, with 11 bases between. The CDR3 contains 13 residues. Germline V gene sequence: CDR1 SEHNR, CDR2 FQNEAQ (reference sequence). This CDR3 reads CASSFAGLDEQFF. The CDR3 DNA is TGTGCCAGCAGCTTCGCGGGGCTCGATGAGCAGTTCTTC.

The chain has TRBV4-1 and TRBJ1-2; TRBD1 matches at 8 bases. The CDR3 contains 18 residues. Germline CDR1 is MGHRA and CDR2 is YSYEKL. The trim removed 1 base at V and 0 bases at J, leaving 10 bases unmatched. In DNA, the CDR3 is TGCGCCAGCAGCCAAGCCAGGACAGGGCCCTTAGCTAACTATGGCTACACCTTC. Its protein product is CASSQARTGPLANYGYTF.

The chain is built from TRBV6-5 and TRBJ2-7, with D perhaps matching TRBD1 (5 bases). The CDR3 loop spans 14 amino acids. V was shortened by 0 bases and J by 5 bases, with 11 bases between the two germline ends. CDR1 MNHEY and CDR2 SVGAGI come from the germline V gene. The CDR3 DNA reads TGTGCCAGCAGTTACTCGAGAAGGGGCCACGAGCAGTACTTC. Translating it yields CASSYSRRGHEQYF.

The chain combines TRBV7-4 with TRBJ2-5, with D perhaps matching TRBD2 (7 bases). CDR3 length: 15 residues. V lost 1 base and J lost 4, with 13 bases in between. Per germline, CDR1 SGHVT and CDR2 SQSDAQ. This CDR3 reads CASSLEEGEGETQYF. CDR3 nucleotides: TGTGCCAGCAGCTTAGAGGAGGGGGAGGGAGAGACCCAGTACTTC.

This chain uses TRBV7-9 with TRBJ2-7; TRBD1 aligns across 8 bases. Germline CDR1 reads SEHNR; CDR2 reads FQNEAQ (reference sequence). Trimming at V came to 5 bases and at J to 4 bases, leaving 7 bases not matched to a gene. CDR3 length: 14 amino acids. The DNA for the CDR3 is TGTGCCAGCAGCCCGCGACAGGGGAAGTACGAGCAGTACTTC. Translation gives CASSPRQGKYEQYF.

The rearrangement joins TRBV15 to TRBJ2-5; 7 nucleotides agree with TRBD1. The CDR3 sequence is 16 residues long. Germline lookup yields CDR1 LNHNV and CDR2 YYDKDF (reference sequence). V trimming: 2 bases; J trimming: 5 bases; junction bases outside the gene matches: 11. The CDR3 sequence: CATSRLSGQLGETQYF. In nucleotides, the CDR3 is TGTGCCACCAGCAGACTCTCGGGACAGCTCGGGGAGACCCAGTACTTC. Using reference TRBV15 and TRBJ2-5 for the parts outside the CDR3, the full variable domain is DAMVIQNPRYQVTQFGKPVTLSCSQTLNHNVMYWYQQKSSQAPKLLFHYYDKDFNNEADTPDNFQSRRPNTSFCFLDIRSPGLGDTAMYLCATSRLSGQLGETQYFGPGTRLLVL.

Written as DNA, the CDR3 is TGTGCCAGCAGCCCAGGTGGGACTATGGGGGATGGCTACACCTTC. It encodes CASSPGGTMGDGYTF. V and J are TRBV28 and TRBJ1-2; TRBD1 is a possible D gene (5 bases). V gave up 6 bases and J gave up 6 bases, with 20 bases separating them. CDR1 is MDHEN, CDR2 SYDVKM, per germline. The CDR3 is made up of 15 amino acids.

CDR3 loop: CASRKTSGGNNEQFF. Written as DNA, the CDR3 is TGTGCCAGCAGGAAAACTAGCGGGGGTAACAATGAGCAGTTCTTC. The V gene is TRBV2, the J gene TRBJ2-1, with 11 bases identical to TRBD2. This CDR3 has 15 residues. The germline gives CDR1 SNHLY, CDR2 FYNNEI. The V gene end was trimmed by 6 bases and the J gene end by 5 bases; junction bases not matched to a gene: 6.

The chain employs TRBV18 and TRBJ2-7, with no clear D. Trimming took off 2 bases at V and 1 base at J, with 6 bases between the two ends. Germline V gene data show CDR1 as KGHSH and CDR2 as LQKENI. The CDR3 loop spans 13 amino acids. The CDR3 nucleotides are TGTGCCAGCTCACCAGGAGATTCCTACGAGCAGTACTTC. It codes for CASSPGDSYEQYF.

The chain recombines TRBV5-1 with TRBJ2-1; TRBD2 is a possible D gene (7 bases). Germline loops: CDR1 SGHRS, CDR2 YFSETQ. With 6 bases removed from V and 2 bases from J, the gap between germline ends came to 15 bases. The CDR3 has 15 residues. The CDR3 protein is CASKLGGAAYNEQFF. The CDR3 DNA reads as TGCGCCAGCAAATTGGGGGGGGCCGCCTACAATGAGCAGTTCTTC.

The chain couples TRBV11-2 to TRBJ1-1, with D perhaps TRBD1 (5 bases). This CDR3 is 14 amino acids long. Germline V gives CDR1 SGHAT, CDR2 FQNNGV. Trimming left V 2 bases short and J 6 bases short, with 13 bases between. The CDR3 nucleotides are TGTGCCAGCAGCTTACAGGGATCGGGCGCTGAAGCTTTCTTT. Protein: CASSLQGSGAEAFF.

J is TRBJ1-1 and V is TRBV4-1, with 9 bases aligning to TRBD1. Unmatched junction bases numbered 10, after V lost 6 bases and J lost 11 bases. The CDR3 has 13 amino acids. Germline CDR1 is MGHRA and CDR2 is YSYEKL. CDR3 bases: TGCGCCAGCAGGTCCGGGACAGGGAGGTCGGCTTTCTTT. Encoded protein: CASRSGTGRSAFF.

The genes are TRBV2 and TRBJ1-4, with D tentatively TRBD1 (6 bases). V was clipped by 7 bases and J by 8 bases, with 11 bases between them. Per the germline V gene, CDR1 is SNHLY and CDR2 is FYNNEI. The CDR3 loop spans 12 amino acids. The CDR3: CASIGGEEKLFF. The CDR3 region has the DNA TGTGCCAGCATAGGGGGTGAGGAAAAACTGTTTTTT.

J is TRBJ2-2 and V is TRBV13; 11 bases fit TRBD1. V shed 7 bases, J shed 6 bases, and the junction held 7 bases outside the gene matches. The CDR3 loop spans 15 amino acids. Germline CDR1 is PRHDT and CDR2 is FYEKMQ (reference sequence). For the CDR3, the DNA is TGTGCCAGCACCTCCGGGACAGGGGGTCCCGGGGAGCTGTTTTTT. Its translation: CASTSGTGGPGELFF.

In this sample, this clone turned up a few times. The chain is built from TRBV7-9 and TRBJ1-5; 9 bases match TRBD1. J lost 3 bases, V lost 4 bases, and 7 bases had no gene match. This CDR3 has 16 residues. Germline-derived CDR1 and CDR2 are SEHNR and FQNEAQ (reference sequence). The CDR3 DNA is TGTGCCAGCAGCTCAGGACAGGGGCCCAACAATCAGCCCCAGCATTTT. Its protein is CASSSGQGPNNQPQHF.

This clone has only one observation. As DNA, the CDR3 is TGCGCCAGCAGTGACCCCGGACTAGCGGGGGGGCTGAAAGATACGCAGTATTTT. Translated, it gives CASSDPGLAGGLKDTQYF. The gene calls are TRBV10-1 and TRBJ2-3, with 15 bases that match TRBD2. V shed 3 bases and J 5 bases; nucleotides not matched to a gene: 9. The V gene's germline CDR1 is WNHNN and CDR2 SYGVQD (reference sequence). The CDR3 runs 18 residues.

This clone was seen a single time. The V gene is TRBV27, the J gene TRBJ2-5, with D possibly matching TRBD2 (5 bases). The CDR3 length is 15 residues. The germline V and J ends were trimmed by 5 bases and 5 bases, with 18 bases remaining between them. CDR1 and CDR2 (germline): MNHEY, SMNVEV (reference sequence). The CDR3 coding sequence is TGTGCCAGCAGTGCGGGTACTGACGGTTTGGAGACCCAGTACTTC. Its translation: CASSAGTDGLETQYF.